This TCR beta chain appears in the sequencing data of a study of T-cell reconstitution after alpha-beta-depleted transplantation in children. Using unique molecular identifiers, the investigators prepared the TCRbeta library. TCRdb redid the calling of the PCR reads with MiXCR, one entry per CDR3 protein. The table includes hundreds of thousands of distinct CDR3 sequences, around 15% detected once. This clonotype turned up a few times. Antigen specificity is unknown. General observations from the study: Expanded graft clones numbering several hundred reportedly gave rise to alpha-beta T cells about two months after transplant. Day-60 TCRbeta diversity that was high in some patients was derived from surviving recipient T cells and thymic progenitors.

The receptor's source is a boy less than two years old who had a stem cell transplant for Wiskott-Aldrich syndrome, so the T cells may come from the graft donor. The sequences come from PBMCs, mostly from graft donor cells, collected 360 days after TCRalphabeta/CD19-depleted stem cell transplant.

CDR3 loop: CSASRSGDKDTQYF. The DNA of the CDR3 is TGCAGTGCCTCCAGGTCGGGGGACAAAGATACGCAGTATTTT. The chain has TRBV20-1 and TRBJ2-3; D might be TRBD1 or TRBD2, each matching 6 bases. Germline V gene data show CDR1 as DFQATT and CDR2 as SNEGSKA (reference sequence). V was trimmed by 6 bases and J by 5 bases, leaving 18 bases between them. The CDR3 extends over 14 amino acids.